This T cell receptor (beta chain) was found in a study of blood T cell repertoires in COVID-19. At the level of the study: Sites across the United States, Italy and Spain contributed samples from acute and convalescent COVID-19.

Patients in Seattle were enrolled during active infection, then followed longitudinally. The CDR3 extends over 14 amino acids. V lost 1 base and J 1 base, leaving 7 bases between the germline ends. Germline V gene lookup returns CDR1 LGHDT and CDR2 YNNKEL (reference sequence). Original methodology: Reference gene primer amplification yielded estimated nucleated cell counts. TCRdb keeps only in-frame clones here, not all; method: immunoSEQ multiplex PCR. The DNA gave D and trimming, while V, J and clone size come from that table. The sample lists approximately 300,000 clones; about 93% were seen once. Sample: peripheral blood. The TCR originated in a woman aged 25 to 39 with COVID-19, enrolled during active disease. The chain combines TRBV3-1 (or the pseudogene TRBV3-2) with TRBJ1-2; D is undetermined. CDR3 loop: CASSQVISNYGYTF. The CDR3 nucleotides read TGTGCCAGCAGCCAAGTTATCAGTAACTATGGCTACACCTTC.